The 9 T cell receptor beta chains reported below all come from one sample, sequenced in a study of blood T cells in healthy people across ages. The authors ran a second PCR of roughly 6 to 12 cycles using a sample-barcoded 5' primer and a J-beta primer mix. TCRdb analysed the 5' RACE reads with MiXCR anew, one entry per CDR3 protein. The data contain about 900,000 distinct CDR3 sequences, approximately 59% of them singletons. Input material: blood. The receptors derive from a young man in good health.

This clonotype was observed a single time. This chain joins TRBV20-1 and TRBJ1-5, with a tentative D call TRBD1 (6 bases). V was trimmed by 3 bases and J by 6 bases, leaving 15 bases between them. The CDR3 totals 14 residues. Germline lookup yields CDR1 DFQATT and CDR2 SNEGSKA (reference sequence). This CDR3 reads CSASISTGSQPQHF. CDR3 DNA sequence: TGCAGTGCTAGTATCAGTACAGGGAGTCAGCCCCAGCATTTT.

The rearrangement links TRBV2 to TRBJ2-6, with D maybe TRBD1 (5 bases). Germline V CDR1 and CDR2: SNHLY, FYNNEI. This CDR3 has 13 residues. V was shortened by 7 bases and J by 7 bases, with 11 bases between the two germline ends. CDR3 nucleotide sequence: TGTGCCAGCAATGGGGCAGCTGCCAACGTCCTGACTTTC. It encodes CASNGAAANVLTF.

The rearrangement joins TRBV20-1 to TRBJ2-7; 8 nucleotides agree with TRBD1. The CDR3 spans 14 residues. Looked up from germline, CDR1 is DFQATT and CDR2 is SNEGSKA (reference sequence). The ends lost 5 bases at V and 0 bases at J; junction bases unmatched: 6. Here the CDR3 reads CSAPQGVVSYEQYF. Written as DNA, the CDR3 is TGCAGTGCTCCACAGGGGGTGGTCTCCTACGAGCAGTACTTC.

The V gene is TRBV2, the J gene TRBJ1-2, with 7 positions matching TRBD1. V shed 8 bases and J 8 bases; nucleotides not matched to a gene: 8. Germline V gives CDR1 SNHLY, CDR2 FYNNEI. The CDR3 is 12 amino acids. For the CDR3, the DNA is TGTGCCAGCCAGACAGGGAATATCGGCTACACCTTC. Amino acids: CASQTGNIGYTF.

This CDR3 reads CASSYSPGGRPADTQYF. The CDR3 bases are TGTGCCAGCAGTTACTCGCCCGGGGGGCGGCCGGCAGATACGCAGTATTTT. The V and J genes are TRBV6-2 or TRBV6-3 and TRBJ2-3, with a tentative D call TRBD2 (7 bases). This CDR3 region has 17 residues. The V end was cut by 0 bases, the J end by 4 bases, with 17 bases between. Germline CDR1 is MNHEY and CDR2 is SVGEGT.

This sequence joins TRBV30 and TRBJ2-2; TRBD2 matches at 13 bases. The CDR3 has 13 amino acids. The V and J ends lost 8 bases and 9 bases, in that order; junction bases with no gene match: 6. CDR1 is GTSNPN and CDR2 is SVGIG in the germline V gene (reference sequence). As DNA, the CDR3 is TGTGCCCGCACTAGCGGGGGGGCCAGGGAGCTGTTTTTT. The encoded protein is CARTSGGARELFF.

A few counts support this clonotype. The chain joins TRBV7-2 to TRBJ2-4; tentatively, D is TRBD2 (7 bases). The J call may be in error: the DNA end matches TRBJ2-7 better. Germline V gene data show CDR1 as SGHTA and CDR2 as FQGNSA. The CDR3 runs to 15 residues. The CDR3: CASSLGPQGGYEQYF. The CDR3 nucleotides are TGTGCCAGCAGCTTGGGGCCACAGGGAGGGTACGAGCAGTACTTC.

This clonotype turned up a few times. The chain recombines TRBV3-1 with TRBJ2-1, with 14 bases that match TRBD2. Germline CDR1 LGHDT, CDR2 YNNKEL (reference sequence). The CDR3 covers 17 residues. The V segment lost 4 bases and the J segment 9 bases; nucleotides outside the gene matches: 11. Here the CDR3 reads CASSPPRLAGGPSEQFF. CDR3 in DNA: TGTGCCAGCAGCCCTCCCCGACTAGCGGGGGGGCCCAGTGAGCAGTTCTTC.

The chain uses TRBV4-1 and TRBJ2-1; D is unclear. CDR1 and CDR2 (germline): MGHRA, YSYEKL. Trimming took off 0 bases at V and 0 bases at J, with 9 bases between the two ends. This CDR3 has 16 residues. In DNA form, the CDR3 reads TGCGCCAGCAGCCAAGATGCAGTGAGCTCCTACAATGAGCAGTTCTTC. This gives the protein CASSQDAVSSYNEQFF.